This entry describes one TCR beta chain. Its matching antigen is unknown. This sample was taken from a study of OX40 agonist ivuxolimab in advanced cancers. The study's findings and limits: A proportion of nonresponders additionally exhibited low normalized T-cell clonal expansion. The CD4+ and CD8+ T cells in the blood had expanded clonally by week 6 at 0.1 to 3.0 mg/kg.

Generated by immunoSEQ multiplex PCR, the TCRdb table keeps only in-frame clones and is missing some. The sample lists approximately 58,000 clones, around 86% occurring once. The V end lost 5 bases, the J end lost 3 bases, and 20 bases lay between the germline ends. The CDR3 length is 16 residues. Germline-derived CDR1 and CDR2 are SEHNR and FQNEAQ (reference sequence). The TCR comes from an adult with an advanced solid tumor such as melanoma, head and neck, liver or kidney cancer. This specimen consisted of CD4+ or CD8+ T cells sorted from blood, obtained in a trial of the OX40 agonist ivuxolimab. This rearrangement joins TRBV7-9 to TRBJ2-7; a weak D match, TRBD2 (6 bases). The CDR3 nucleotides are TGTGCCAGCAGCCTACGTCCCGAGGGAGGCAGCTACGAGCAGTACTTC. Its translation: CASSLRPEGGSYEQYF.